Below, 19 T cell receptor beta chains from the same sample are listed, as sequenced in a study of sequential checkpoint blockade in melanoma. The sample's treatment: randomized to nivolumab then ipilimumab (arm A) or the reverse (arm B). Sequenced by immunoSEQ multiplex PCR; TCRdb stores in-frame clones only, minus some. The top ten clones hold more than 15% of a sample with some 3,500 clones, approximately 21% of them seen once. This specimen was tumor tissue (inferred from file names), taken from a patient given nivolumab and ipilimumab in sequence. These receptors were obtained from a human patient with melanoma. Some clones in this sample may be carry-over from other donors' samples.

Within the sample, this clone is medium-sized. A junction end diverges from the germline sequence, so it may reflect a read error. The chain links TRBV6-1 to TRBJ1-6; D gene ambiguous. Germline V gene lookup returns CDR1 MNHNS and CDR2 SASEGT. The CDR3 runs 14 residues. The CDR3 region has the DNA TGTGCCAGCAGTGAAGGGGCGGAAAATTCCCCCCTCCACTTT. Protein product: CASSEGAENSPLHF.

This clone occurred a few times. The chain links TRBV6-8 to TRBJ2-1; D gene uncertain. V lost 2 bases to trimming and J lost 9 bases, with 8 bases between them. The CDR3 has 12 amino acids. Germline V gene data show CDR1 as MNHGY and CDR2 as SAAAGT. The DNA of the CDR3 is TGTGCCAGCAGTTACCCCCCCCTTGAGCAGTTCTTC. As protein: CASSYPPLEQFF.

J is TRBJ1-1 and V is TRBV18, with 10 nucleotides matching TRBD1. The CDR3 consists of 15 residues. Germline CDR1 KGHSH, CDR2 LQKENI. J lost 5 bases, V lost 4 bases, and 7 bases had no gene match. CDR3 bases: TGTGCCAGCTCACTACAGGGACAGGGGAGGACTGAAGCTTTCTTT. The encoded protein is CASSLQGQGRTEAFF.

The genes are TRBV18 and TRBJ1-1; D remains unclear. Trimming stripped 6 bases from V and 2 bases from J, with 16 bases between. The CDR3 covers 15 residues. Germline lookup yields CDR1 KGHSH and CDR2 LQKENI. CDR3 DNA sequence: TGTGCCAGCTCCCGAGACGGCGGCGGAAACACTGAAGCTTTCTTT. Protein: CASSRDGGGNTEAFF.

This clone is labeled as medium-sized (0.01 to 0.1%). This chain uses TRBV11-3 with TRBJ2-2; D might be TRBD1 or TRBD2, each matching 5 bases. Trimming stripped 6 bases from V and 0 bases from J, with 14 bases between. The length of the CDR3 is 16 residues. Germline CDR1 reads SGHNT; CDR2 reads YENEEA. Here the CDR3 DNA reads TGTGCCAGCAGGGGGACGGGAAACGCGAACACCGGGGAGCTGTTTTTT. This encodes CASRGTGNANTGELFF.

This chain joins TRBV6-8 and TRBJ2-4, with 7 bases lining up with TRBD1. V lost 5 bases, J lost 2 bases, and 3 bases stayed unmatched. The CDR3 is made up of 14 amino acids. Germline V gene data show CDR1 as MNHGY and CDR2 as SAAAGT. CDR3 in DNA: TGTGCCAGCAGTCCAGGGGGTCCCAAAAACATTCAGTACTTC. It is translated as CASSPGGPKNIQYF.

Only a few counts were recorded for this clone. The chain uses TRBV14 and TRBJ1-6, with 11 bases identical to TRBD1. This CDR3 comprises 20 residues. Trimming at V came to 1 base and at J to 4 bases, leaving 12 bases not matched to a gene. The germline V gene has CDR1 SGHDN and CDR2 FVKESK. Written as DNA, the CDR3 is TGTGCCAGCAGCCAAGGTGGGACAGGGGGATGGGCCTCGTATAATTCACCCCTCCACTTT. It codes for CASSQGGTGGWASYNSPLHF.

This clone appeared many times. The chain is built from TRBV6-8 and TRBJ2-5; tentative D call: TRBD2 (5 bases). The germline gives CDR1 MNHGY, CDR2 SAAAGT. V was pared by 0 bases and J by 7 bases, with 12 bases between. The CDR3 loop spans 14 amino acids. CDR3 DNA: TGTGCCAGCAGTTACTCGAGGGTGGGGAGGACCCAGTACTTC. It specifies CASSYSRVGRTQYF.

The V gene is TRBV18, the J gene TRBJ1-1; no clear D. This CDR3 is 14 amino acids long. The V and J ends lost 2 bases and 1 base respectively, with 8 bases between them. Germline CDR1 reads KGHSH; CDR2 reads LQKENI. The CDR3: CASSPAGRNTEAFF. The CDR3 region has the DNA TGTGCCAGCTCACCAGCGGGTCGGAACACTGAAGCTTTCTTT.

This clone is classed as medium-sized. J is TRBJ2-2 and V is TRBV6-8; D is uncertain. Germline V CDR1 and CDR2: MNHGY, SAAAGT. CDR3 length: 14 amino acids. Trimming took 5 bases from V and 4 from J, leaving 11 bases between them. The CDR3 protein is CASSAQAATGELFF. The CDR3 region has the DNA TGTGCCAGCAGTGCCCAGGCGGCCACCGGGGAGCTGTTTTTT.

Sample share makes this clone medium-sized. As DNA, the CDR3 is TGTGCCAGCAGAGGGCCAGCCCACACTGAAGCTTTCTTT. Its translation is CASRGPAHTEAFF. This chain joins TRBV28 and TRBJ1-1, with D uncertain. Germline CDR1 reads MDHEN; CDR2 reads SYDVKM. V was trimmed by 6 bases and J by 3 bases, leaving 11 bases between them. The CDR3 is 13 residues long.

This clone has only a few counts. This chain joins TRBV11-3 and TRBJ1-2; D remains unclear. Germline CDR1 reads SGHNT; CDR2 reads YENEEA. V lost 1 base to trimming and J lost 0 bases, with 9 bases between them. The CDR3 is 15 residues long. In DNA, the CDR3 is TGTGCCAGCAGCTTAGGGGCAGGATCTAACTATGGCTACACCTTC. It yields the protein CASSLGAGSNYGYTF.

In this sample, this clone turned up a few times. V and J are TRBV19 and TRBJ1-4; no clear D. The CDR3 sequence is 14 residues long. V lost 5 bases and J lost 5, with 12 bases in between. The germline V gene has CDR1 LNHDA and CDR2 SQIVND (reference sequence). DNA of the CDR3: TGTGCCAGTAGTTACCAGGCGACCAATGAAAAACTGTTTTTT. Translated, it gives CASSYQATNEKLFF.

This chain joins TRBV18 and TRBJ2-3; D gene unclear. V lost 2 bases, J lost 3 bases, and 6 bases lay in between. Germline loops: CDR1 KGHSH, CDR2 LQKENI. The CDR3 runs to 13 residues. CDR3: CASSPAVTDTQYF. Here the CDR3 DNA reads TGTGCCAGCTCACCAGCCGTTACAGATACGCAGTATTTT.

The chain uses TRBV19 and TRBJ2-5; 8 bases fit TRBD2. This CDR3 has 15 residues. The germline V gene has CDR1 LNHDA and CDR2 SQIVND (reference sequence). Unmatched junction bases numbered 2, after V lost 1 base and J lost 1 base. This CDR3 reads CASSIAGGGQETQYF. In DNA form, the CDR3 reads TGTGCCAGTAGTATAGCGGGAGGGGGCCAAGAGACCCAGTACTTC. The whole variable domain, filled in from reference TRBV19 and TRBJ2-5, reads DGGITQSPKYLFRKEGQNVTLSCEQNLNHDAMYWYRQDPGQGLRLIYYSQIVNDFQKGDIAEGYSVSREKKESFPLTVTSAQKNPTAFYLCASSIAGGGQETQYFGPGTRLLVL.

This clone has more than one count but fewer than ten. V and J are TRBV6-8 and TRBJ1-2; 9 bases align to TRBD1. The CDR3 has 15 residues. V trimming: 5 bases; J trimming: 5 bases; junction bases outside the gene matches: 9. The germline V gene encodes CDR1 MNHGY and CDR2 SAAAGT. The CDR3 region has the DNA TGTGCCAGCAGTGGGGAGGACAGGGGCGTTTATGGCTACACCTTC. As protein: CASSGEDRGVYGYTF.

In its sample, this clone was seen once. This rearrangement joins TRBV25-1 to TRBJ1-6; a possible D gene is TRBD1 (6 bases). The CDR3 contains 14 residues. V lost 1 base to trimming and J lost 8 bases, with 9 bases between them. Germline loops: CDR1 MGHDK, CDR2 SYGVNS. The CDR3 DNA reads TGTGCCAGCAGTGAATCAGGGGTGGATTCACCCCTCCACTTT. Amino acid sequence: CASSESGVDSPLHF.

The chain is built from TRBV10-2 and TRBJ2-5; the D gene is possibly TRBD1 (5 bases). This CDR3 has 15 amino acids. The germline V and J ends were trimmed by 2 bases and 4 bases, with 14 bases remaining between them. Germline V gives CDR1 WSHSY, CDR2 SAAADI. CDR3 DNA: TGCGCCAGCAGTGAGCCCGCAGCAGGGCTAGAGACCCAGTACTTC. Translation: CASSEPAAGLETQYF.

This clone appeared a few times. V usage is TRBV11-3 and J usage is TRBJ2-1; D uncertain. CDR3 length: 15 amino acids. Per the germline V gene, CDR1 is SGHNT and CDR2 is YENEEA. Trimming stripped 8 bases from V and 8 bases from J, with 22 bases between. The CDR3 is CASSPGQAGRDEQFF. CDR3 DNA sequence: TGTGCCAGCTCCCCGGGCCAGGCTGGCCGGGATGAGCAGTTCTTC. Variable domain in full (rest from reference TRBV11-3 and TRBJ2-1): EAGVVQSPRYKIIEKKQPVAFWCNPISGHNTLYWYLQNLGQGPELLIRYENEEAVDDSQLPKDRFSAERLKGVDSTLKIQPAELGDSAVYLCASSPGQAGRDEQFFGPGTRLTVL.